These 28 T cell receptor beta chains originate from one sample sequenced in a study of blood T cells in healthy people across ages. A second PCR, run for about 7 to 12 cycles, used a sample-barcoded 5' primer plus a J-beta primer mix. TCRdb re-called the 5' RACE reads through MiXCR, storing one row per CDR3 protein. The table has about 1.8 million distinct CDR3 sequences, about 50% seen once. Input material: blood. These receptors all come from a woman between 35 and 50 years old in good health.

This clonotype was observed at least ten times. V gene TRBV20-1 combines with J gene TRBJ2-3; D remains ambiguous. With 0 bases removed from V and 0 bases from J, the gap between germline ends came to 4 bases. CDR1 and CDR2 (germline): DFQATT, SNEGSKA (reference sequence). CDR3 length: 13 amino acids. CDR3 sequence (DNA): TGCAGTGCTAGAGACCCTAGCACAGATACGCAGTATTTT. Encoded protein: CSARDPSTDTQYF.

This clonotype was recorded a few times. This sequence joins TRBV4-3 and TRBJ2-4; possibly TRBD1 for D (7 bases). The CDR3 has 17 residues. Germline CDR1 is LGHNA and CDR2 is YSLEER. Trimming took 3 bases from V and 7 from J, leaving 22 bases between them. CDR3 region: CASSHSDHGQGGNIQYF. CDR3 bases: TGCGCCAGCAGCCATTCCGACCACGGGCAGGGGGGTAACATTCAGTACTTC.

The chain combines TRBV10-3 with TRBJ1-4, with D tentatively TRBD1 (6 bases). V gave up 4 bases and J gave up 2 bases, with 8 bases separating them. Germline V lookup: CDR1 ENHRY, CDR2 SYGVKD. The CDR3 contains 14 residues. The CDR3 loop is CAISGTDTNEKLFF. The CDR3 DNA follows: TGTGCCATCAGTGGGACAGATACTAATGAAAAACTGTTTTTT.

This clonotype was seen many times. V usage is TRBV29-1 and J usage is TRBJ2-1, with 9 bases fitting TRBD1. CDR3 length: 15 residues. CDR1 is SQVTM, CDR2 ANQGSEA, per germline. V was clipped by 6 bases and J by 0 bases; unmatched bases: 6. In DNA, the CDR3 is TGCAGCGTGAGACAGGGGGGGAGCTCCTACAATGAGCAGTTCTTC. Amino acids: CSVRQGGSSYNEQFF.

The CDR3 is CSATGQVEETQYF. CDR3 nucleotide sequence: TGCAGTGCTACGGGACAGGTCGAAGAGACCCAGTACTTC. The rearrangement uses TRBV20-1 and TRBJ2-5; TRBD1 aligns across 8 bases. Germline V CDR1 and CDR2: DFQATT, SNEGSKA (reference sequence). Trimming cost V 4 bases and J 3 bases; bases outside gene matches: 4. This CDR3 has 13 amino acids.

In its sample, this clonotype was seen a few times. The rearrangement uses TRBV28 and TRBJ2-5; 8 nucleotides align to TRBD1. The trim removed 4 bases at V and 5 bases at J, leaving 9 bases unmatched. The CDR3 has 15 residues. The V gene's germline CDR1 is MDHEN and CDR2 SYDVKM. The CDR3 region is CASSYTGGISETQYF. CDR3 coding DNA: TGTGCCAGCAGTTACACAGGGGGGATTAGTGAGACCCAGTACTTC.

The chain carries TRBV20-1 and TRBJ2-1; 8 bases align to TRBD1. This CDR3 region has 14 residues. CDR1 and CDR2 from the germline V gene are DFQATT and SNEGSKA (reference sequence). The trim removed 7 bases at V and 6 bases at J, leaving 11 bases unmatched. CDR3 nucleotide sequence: TGCAGTGAAGGGTCAGGGGGCTTTTCCAATGAGCAGTTCTTC. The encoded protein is CSEGSGGFSNEQFF.

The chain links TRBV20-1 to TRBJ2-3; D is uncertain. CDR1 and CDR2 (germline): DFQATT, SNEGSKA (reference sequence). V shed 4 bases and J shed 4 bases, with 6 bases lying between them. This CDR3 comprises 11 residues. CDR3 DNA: TGCAGTGCTATCAGTGCAGATACGCAGTATTTT. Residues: CSAISADTQYF.

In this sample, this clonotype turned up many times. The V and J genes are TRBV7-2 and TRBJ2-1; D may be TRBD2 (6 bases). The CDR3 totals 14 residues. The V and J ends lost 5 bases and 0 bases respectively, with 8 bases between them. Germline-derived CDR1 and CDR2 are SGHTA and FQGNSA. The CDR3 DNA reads TGTGCCAGCAGCCCCGGGGGCTCCTACAATGAGCAGTTCTTC. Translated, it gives CASSPGGSYNEQFF.

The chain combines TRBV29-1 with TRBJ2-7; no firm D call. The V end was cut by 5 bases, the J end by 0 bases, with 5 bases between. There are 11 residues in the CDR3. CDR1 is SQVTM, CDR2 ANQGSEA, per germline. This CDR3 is CSVHHSYEQYF. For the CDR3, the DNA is TGCAGCGTTCACCACTCCTACGAGCAGTACTTC.

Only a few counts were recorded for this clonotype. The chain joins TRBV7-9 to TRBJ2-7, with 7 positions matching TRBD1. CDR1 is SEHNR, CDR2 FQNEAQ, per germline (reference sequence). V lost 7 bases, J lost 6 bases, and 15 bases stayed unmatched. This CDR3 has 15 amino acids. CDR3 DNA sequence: TGTGCCAGCAAACCCCAGGCAGGGGGATTCCGCGAGCAGTACTTC. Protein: CASKPQAGGFREQYF.

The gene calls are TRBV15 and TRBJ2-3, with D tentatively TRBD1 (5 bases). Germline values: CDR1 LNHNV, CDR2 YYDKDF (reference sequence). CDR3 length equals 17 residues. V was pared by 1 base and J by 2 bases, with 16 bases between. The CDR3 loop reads CATSRGQGVGDTDTQYF. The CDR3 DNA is TGTGCCACCAGCAGAGGACAAGGAGTAGGGGACACAGATACGCAGTATTTT.

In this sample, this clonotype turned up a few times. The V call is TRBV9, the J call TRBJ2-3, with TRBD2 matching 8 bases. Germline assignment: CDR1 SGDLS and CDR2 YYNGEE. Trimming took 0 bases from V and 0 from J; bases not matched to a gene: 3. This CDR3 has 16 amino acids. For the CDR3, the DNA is TGTGCCAGCAGCGTAGCAGCGGGGGCTAGCACAGATACGCAGTATTTT. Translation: CASSVAAGASTDTQYF.

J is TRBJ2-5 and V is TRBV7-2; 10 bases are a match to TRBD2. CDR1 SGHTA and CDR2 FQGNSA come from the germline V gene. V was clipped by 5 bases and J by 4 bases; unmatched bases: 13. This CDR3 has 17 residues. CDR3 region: CASSTGGLAGAPETQYF. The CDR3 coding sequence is TGTGCCAGCAGCACCGGCGGGCTAGCGGGGGCCCCAGAGACCCAGTACTTC.

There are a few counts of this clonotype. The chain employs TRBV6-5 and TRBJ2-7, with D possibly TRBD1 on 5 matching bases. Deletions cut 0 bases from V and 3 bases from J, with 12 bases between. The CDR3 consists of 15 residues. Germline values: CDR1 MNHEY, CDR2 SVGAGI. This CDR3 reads CASSYSREQVYEQYF. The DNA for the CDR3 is TGTGCCAGCAGTTACTCGAGAGAACAGGTCTACGAGCAGTACTTC.

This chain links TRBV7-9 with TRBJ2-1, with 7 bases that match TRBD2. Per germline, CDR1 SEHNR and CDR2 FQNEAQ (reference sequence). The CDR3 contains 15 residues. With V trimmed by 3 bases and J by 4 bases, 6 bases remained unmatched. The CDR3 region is CASSFPAGDYNEQFF. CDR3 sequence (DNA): TGTGCCAGCAGCTTCCCGGCGGGGGATTACAATGAGCAGTTCTTC.

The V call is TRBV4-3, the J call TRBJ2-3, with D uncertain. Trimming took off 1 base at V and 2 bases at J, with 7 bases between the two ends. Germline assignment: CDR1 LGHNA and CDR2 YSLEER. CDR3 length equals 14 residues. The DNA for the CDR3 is TGCGCCAGCAGCCAAGGGCGGTACACAGATACGCAGTATTTT. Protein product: CASSQGRYTDTQYF.

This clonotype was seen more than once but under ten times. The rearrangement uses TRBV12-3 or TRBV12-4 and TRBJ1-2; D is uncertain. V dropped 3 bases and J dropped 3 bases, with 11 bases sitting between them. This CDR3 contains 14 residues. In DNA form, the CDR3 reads TGTGCCAGCAGTTTTAAACAGAACGACTATGGCTACACCTTC. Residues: CASSFKQNDYGYTF.

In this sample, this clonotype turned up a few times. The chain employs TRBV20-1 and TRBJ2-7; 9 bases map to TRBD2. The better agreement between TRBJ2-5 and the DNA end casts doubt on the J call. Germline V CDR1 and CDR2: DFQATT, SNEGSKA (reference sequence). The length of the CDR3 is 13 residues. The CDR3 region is CSASVAGEETQYF. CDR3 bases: TGCAGTGCTAGCGTAGCGGGGGAAGAGACCCAGTACTTC.

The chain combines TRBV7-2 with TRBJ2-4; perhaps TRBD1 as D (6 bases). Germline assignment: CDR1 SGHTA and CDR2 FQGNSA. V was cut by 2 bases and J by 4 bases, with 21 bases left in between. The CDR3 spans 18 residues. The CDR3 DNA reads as TGTGCCAGCAGCTTAACACACGATCTCGGACAGATTAAAAACATTCAGTACTTC. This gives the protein CASSLTHDLGQIKNIQYF.

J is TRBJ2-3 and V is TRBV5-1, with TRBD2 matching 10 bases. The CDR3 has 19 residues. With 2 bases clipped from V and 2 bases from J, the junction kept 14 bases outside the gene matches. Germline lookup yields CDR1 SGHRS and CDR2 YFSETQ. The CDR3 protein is CASSFVLGSGGFSTDTQYF. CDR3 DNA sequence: TGCGCCAGCAGCTTCGTCCTAGGTAGCGGGGGGTTCTCCACAGATACGCAGTATTTT.

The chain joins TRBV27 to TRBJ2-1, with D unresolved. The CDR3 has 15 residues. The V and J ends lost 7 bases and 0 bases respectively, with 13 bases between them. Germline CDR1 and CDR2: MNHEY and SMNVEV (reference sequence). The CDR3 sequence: CASKKVASSYNEQFF. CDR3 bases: TGTGCCAGCAAAAAAGTCGCCAGCTCCTACAATGAGCAGTTCTTC.

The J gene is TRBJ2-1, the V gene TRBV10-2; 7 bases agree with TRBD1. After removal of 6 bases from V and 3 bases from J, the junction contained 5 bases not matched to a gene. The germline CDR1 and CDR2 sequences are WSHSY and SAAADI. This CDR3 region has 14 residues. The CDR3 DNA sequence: TGCGCCAGCAGCAAGGGGGCAAGCTACAATGAGCAGTTCTTC. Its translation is CASSKGASYNEQFF.

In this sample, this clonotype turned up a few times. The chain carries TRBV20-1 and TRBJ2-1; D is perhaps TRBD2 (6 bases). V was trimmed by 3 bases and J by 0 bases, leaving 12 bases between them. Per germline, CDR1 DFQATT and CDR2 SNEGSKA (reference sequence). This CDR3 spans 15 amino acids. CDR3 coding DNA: TGCAGTGCTAGGGAGGGGCCTAGCTCCTACAATGAGCAGTTCTTC. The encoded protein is CSAREGPSSYNEQFF.

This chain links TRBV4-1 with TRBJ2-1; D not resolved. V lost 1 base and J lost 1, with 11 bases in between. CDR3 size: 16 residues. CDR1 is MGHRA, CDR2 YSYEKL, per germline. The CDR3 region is CASSQVGHRSYNEQFF. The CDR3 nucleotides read TGCGCCAGCAGCCAAGTAGGCCATAGGTCCTACAATGAGCAGTTCTTC.

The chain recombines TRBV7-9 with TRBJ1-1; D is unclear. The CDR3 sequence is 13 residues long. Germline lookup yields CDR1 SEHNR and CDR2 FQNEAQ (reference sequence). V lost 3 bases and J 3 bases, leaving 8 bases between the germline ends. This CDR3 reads CASSFLQYTEAFF. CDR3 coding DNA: TGTGCCAGCAGCTTCCTTCAATACACTGAAGCTTTCTTT.

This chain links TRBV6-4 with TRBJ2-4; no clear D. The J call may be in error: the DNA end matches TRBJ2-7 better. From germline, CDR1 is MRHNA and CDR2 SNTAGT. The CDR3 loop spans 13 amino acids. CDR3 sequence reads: CASSAPAFYEQYF. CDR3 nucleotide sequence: TGTGCCAGCAGCGCCCCGGCATTCTACGAGCAGTACTTC.

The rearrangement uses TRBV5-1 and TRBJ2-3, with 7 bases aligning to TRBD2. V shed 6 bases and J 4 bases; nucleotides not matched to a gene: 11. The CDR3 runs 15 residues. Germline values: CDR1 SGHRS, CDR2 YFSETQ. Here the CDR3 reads CASTWTSPGADTQYF. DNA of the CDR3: TGCGCCAGCACTTGGACTAGTCCTGGGGCAGATACGCAGTATTTT.